These T cell receptor beta chains were read from a single sample in a study. TCRdb passed the 5' RACE reads through MiXCR, listing each CDR3 protein once. Of 35,000 to 55,000 distinct CDR3 sequences in the sample, roughly 22% are singletons; the top ten hold roughly 4%. Sequencing input: Tregs sorted from a lymph node. All receptors come from a female donor with breast cancer. Both conserved end residues are trimmed from each CDR3. Each record gives: V gene, CDR3 protein.

TRBV29-1,SVGSSSGVGDTQY
TRBV20-1,SARDRRNEQY
TRBV20-1,SARDPVVSSYNEQF
TRBV3-1,ASSQETGRSQY
TRBV5-1,ASSFGGTSNEKLF
TRBV5-1,ASSRTDYGYT
TRBV6-5,ASTLRGAVSGELL
TRBV13,ASSRTRADTQY
TRBV4-2,TSSQELGGTEAF
TRBV4-1,ASSIRDTDTQY
TRBV12-3/TRBV12-4,ASSLGSTQETQY
TRBV7-3,ASSFSAGGPNEQF
TRBV20-1,SAQTDGYNSPLH
TRBV5-1,ASKGGIASTDTQY
TRBV2,ASSGQGMNTEAF
TRBV6-6,ASSYEGRGTEAF
TRBV6-5,AGSLHHQETQY
TRBV21-1,ASRGDLDRNRKNIQY
TRBV4-1,ASSQGLREETQY
TRBV24-1,ATSAPGGDRVYNEQF
TRBV4-2,ASGQGGGGAYEQY
TRBV20-1,SARGRIEAF
TRBV20-1,SASILGGIQETQY
TRBV5-1,ASSLVPFPNNEQF
TRBV6-5,ASSHRGGGPDTQY
TRBV12-3/TRBV12-4,ASSPEISTHTDTQY
TRBV30,AWTKRTGETQY
TRBV20-1,GARTWVAYNEQF